The rows below give T cell receptor beta chains drawn from one sample of a study of tumor-infiltrating lymphocytes in glioblastoma multiforme. TCRdb independently ran MiXCR on the multiplex PCR reads; one entry per CDR3 protein. The sample includes 9,000 to 13,000 distinct CDR3 sequences, 65% to 75% of them seen just once. The sequencing sample was made of brain tumor tissue. All receptors derive from a male donor with glioblastoma. The CDR3 runs from the conserved cysteine through the conserved F or W. A D gene is named only where the DNA matches it firmly. A row's size may be missing; if present it is once, few, many or a size class.

D gene,V gene,clone size,J gene,CDR3 DNA,CDR3 protein
NA,TRBV11-2,once,TRBJ2-7,TGTGCCAGCAGCTCGAGGCGGGGGCCTTCCTATGAGCAGTACTTC,CASSSRRGPSYEQYF
TRBD2,TRBV11-3,few,TRBJ2-1,TGTGCCAGCAGCGGAGGATCTAGCGGGATAAGTTCGGGACCCTACAATGAGCAGTTCTTC,CASSGGSSGISSGPYNEQFF
NA,TRBV11-2,NA,TRBJ2-7,TGTGCCAGCAGTTTGGGCCGAGGCTACGAGCAGTACTTC,CASSLGRGYEQYF
NA,TRBV20-1,NA,TRBJ2-5,TGCAGTGCTACCAGATCGGGAGCGGTTGGAGCAACCCAGTACTTC,CSATRSGAVGATQYF
NA,TRBV11-2,NA,TRBJ1-4,TGTGCCAGCAGCCCTAGGGGGGCTGGGGAAAAACTGTTTTTT,CASSPRGAGEKLFF
TRBD2,TRBV20-1,NA,TRBJ2-7,TGCAGTGCTAGAGAGACTAGCGGGGCCCCCTACGAGCAGTACTTC,CSARETSGAPYEQYF
TRBD2,TRBV29-1,NA,TRBJ2-1,TGCAGCGTTGGGGGGACTAGCGTCCTTTCACACAATGAGCAGTTCTTC,CSVGGTSVLSHNEQFF
NA,TRBV29-1,NA,TRBJ2-7,TGCAGCGTCAGACAGACTGCCTACGAGCAGTACTTC,CSVRQTAYEQYF
NA,TRBV20-1,few,TRBJ2-7,TGCAGTGCCGCCCCATCCGGATCTCCCTACGAGCAGTACTTC,CSAAPSGSPYEQYF
NA,TRBV11-2,NA,TRBJ2-3,TGTACCAGCAGCTTGGACGAACCCCTAGATACGCAGTATTTT,CTSSLDEPLDTQYF
NA,TRBV6-5,NA,TRBJ1-1,TGTGCCAGCAGTGGTCCGGGCGTTGAAGCTTTCTTT,CASSGPGVEAFF
TRBD2,TRBV20-1,NA,TRBJ2-1,TGCAGTGCCACCGAAAGGCTAGCGGTAAATGAGCAGTTCTTC,CSATERLAVNEQFF
TRBD1,TRBV11-2,NA,TRBJ2-7,TGTGCCAGCAGCTTATTCCCTGGGACAGGGTTTCCTTACGAGCAGTACTTC,CASSLFPGTGFPYEQYF
NA,TRBV11-3,NA,TRBJ2-2,TGTGCCAGCAGCACCACCTCCCGACTAGTGGGAGAAACCGGGGAGCTATTTTTT,CASSTTSRLVGETGELFF
TRBD1,TRBV29-1,NA,TRBJ1-6,TGCAGCGTTGCCAGGGACAGAGAATCACTCCTCACCTTT,CSVARDRESLLTF
TRBD1,TRBV11-2,NA,TRBJ2-1,TGTGCCAGCAGCTTAGCGGCAAGGGGGCCTTCGCGCAATAAGCAGTTCTTC,CASSLAARGPSRNKQFF
TRBD2,TRBV11-2,once,TRBJ2-5,TGTGCCAGCAGCCTCAATAGCGGGGGTCAAGAGACCCAGTACTTC,CASSLNSGGQETQYF
TRBD1,TRBV6-1,few,TRBJ2-7,TGTGCCACCCGACAGGGGAGAAGGTACGAGCAGTACTTC,CATRQGRRYEQYF
NA,TRBV12-3/TRBV12-4,many,TRBJ2-7,TGTGCCAGCAGTTTAGGGGCAGGGTACACCTACGAGCAGTACTTC,CASSLGAGYTYEQYF
TRBD1,TRBV11-3,NA,TRBJ2-1,TGTGCCAGCAGCTTGGGGCAGGGGGTCAATGAGCAGTTCTTC,CASSLGQGVNEQFF
NA,TRBV20-1,once,TRBJ2-3,TGCAGTGCTAGAGCCGACGGACTGCCTACGCAGTATTTT,CSARADGLPTQYF
NA,TRBV30,NA,TRBJ2-1,TGTGCCTGGAGTAGTGGGGCCACCTACAATGAGCAGTTCTTC,CAWSSGATYNEQFF
NA,TRBV11-2,once,TRBJ2-7,TGTGCCAGCAGCACTTTTCCCCATCGCGGACCCGTTTGCTACGAGCAGTACTTC,CASSTFPHRGPVCYEQYF
TRBD2,TRBV20-1,few,TRBJ2-7,TGCAGTGCTAAAGGCTGGACTAGCGGCAACGAGCAGTACTTT,CSAKGWTSGNEQYF
NA,TRBV6-1,medium-sized,TRBJ2-6,TGTGCCAGCAGTGATATAGGAGAAACTGGGGCCAACGTCCTGACTTTC,CASSDIGETGANVLTF